This is a list of T cell receptor beta chains from one sample in a study of cytomegalovirus exposure and HLA in healthy donors. Profiled with immunoSEQ multiplex PCR; TCRdb holds only in-frame clones, not every one. The data hold approximately 260,000 clones, with roughly 85% observed a single time. The material sequenced was PBMCs. The receptors shown here come from a young woman in good health and CMV-seronegative. The CDR3 runs from the conserved cysteine through the conserved F or W. Each record gives: clone size, J gene, D gene, V gene, CDR3 protein, CDR3 DNA. A D gene is named only where the DNA matches it firmly. Only part of the rows carry a size: once, few, many, or a class if the clone is expanded.

>.|TRBJ2-1|.|TRBV4-1
CASSQVGNNEQFF
TGCGCCAGCAGCCAAGTCGGGAACAATGAGCAGTTCTTC
>.|TRBJ1-2|TRBD1|TRBV7-2
CASSVTGGEGYTF
TGTGCCAGCAGTGTTACAGGGGGCGAGGGCTACACCTTC
>.|TRBJ2-5|.|TRBV9
CASSVADTQETQYF
TGTGCCAGCAGCGTAGCGGACACACAAGAGACCCAGTACTTC
>few|TRBJ1-5|TRBD1|TRBV27
CASSPDRGYDNQPQHF
TGTGCCAGCAGCCCCGACAGGGGGTACGACAATCAGCCCCAGCATTTT
>.|TRBJ1-2|TRBD1|TRBV7-9
CASSLRGLYYGYTF
TGTGCCAGCAGCTTAAGGGGGCTTTACTATGGCTACACCTTC
>.|TRBJ1-1|TRBD1|TRBV5-1
CASGGTVGRGTEAFF
TGCGCCAGCGGGGGGACAGTTGGTCGGGGCACTGAAGCTTTCTTT
>.|TRBJ2-4|.|TRBV5-6
CASTRTGILAKNIQYF
TGTGCCAGCACCCGGACGGGGATACTAGCCAAAAACATTCAGTACTTC
>.|TRBJ1-2|TRBD1|TRBV6-6
CASSPGQGRNYGYTF
TGTGCCAGCAGTCCGGGACAGGGGCGGAACTATGGCTACACCTTC
>few|TRBJ1-2|.|TRBV29-1
CSVPEVGGYTF
TGCAGCGTGCCGGAGGTAGGGGGCTACACCTTC
>once|TRBJ2-1|TRBD2|TRBV29-1
CSATSGGPYNEQFF
TGCAGCGCCACTAGCGGGGGGCCCTACAATGAGCAGTTCTTC
>.|TRBJ2-2|TRBD1|TRBV5-1
CASSGQGDTGELFF
TGCGCCAGCAGCGGACAGGGGGACACCGGGGAGCTGTTTTTT
>.|TRBJ1-2|.|TRBV5-6
CASSLDGGSPNYGYTF
TGTGCCAGCAGCTTGGATGGAGGCAGTCCTAACTATGGCTACACCTTC
>.|TRBJ2-7|TRBD2|TRBV11-2
CAIASLAGGYEQYF
TGTGCCATTGCTTCCTTAGCGGGAGGATACGAGCAGTACTTC
>.|TRBJ2-7|TRBD1|TRBV6-5
CASSYVDRGSYEQYF
TGTGCCAGCAGTTACGTGGACAGGGGTTCATACGAGCAGTACTTC
>.|TRBJ1-4|.|TRBV6-1
CASSKDSFNEKLFF
TGTGCCAGCAGTAAAGACAGCTTTAATGAAAAACTGTTTTTT
>.|TRBJ1-5|TRBD1|TRBV6-1
CASSEGRGPHF
TGTGCCAGCAGTGAAGGTAGGGGGCCGCATTTT
>.|TRBJ2-1|TRBD2|TRBV11-2
CASSLGLANNEQFF
TGTGCCAGCAGCTTAGGACTAGCGAATAATGAGCAGTTCTTC
>.|TRBJ1-1|TRBD1|TRBV10-1
CASGTGVGTEAFF
TGCGCCAGCGGGACAGGGGTGGGCACTGAAGCTTTCTTT
>few|TRBJ1-2|.|TRBV18
CASSPPNGDYGYTF
TGTGCCAGCTCACCACCGAACGGAGACTATGGCTACACCTTC
>.|TRBJ1-2|TRBD1|TRBV28
CASSSTLTGARGYTF
TGTGCCAGCAGTTCTACCTTGACAGGGGCTCGCGGCTACACCTTC
>once|TRBJ2-7|TRBD1|TRBV13
CASSQGDRRREQYF
TGTGCCAGCAGCCAGGGGGACCGTCGTCGCGAGCAGTACTTC
>.|TRBJ2-7|TRBD2|TRBV7-9
CASSLTSGRAREQYF
TGTGCCAGCAGCTTGACTAGCGGCAGAGCACGGGAGCAGTACTTC
>.|TRBJ1-1|.|TRBV27
CASSLWNGRGTEAFF
TGTGCCAGCAGTTTATGGAACGGGCGGGGCACTGAAGCTTTCTTT
>.|TRBJ1-2|TRBD1|TRBV7-2
CASSAGQGIGGYTF
TGTGCCAGCAGCGCCGGACAGGGGATTGGAGGCTACACCTTC
>.|TRBJ1-1|TRBD1|TRBV7-9
CASSGGTVSNTEAFF
TGTGCCAGCAGCGGGGGGACAGTTTCGAACACTGAAGCTTTCTTT
>once|TRBJ2-7|.|TRBV6-6
CASSYRTDSYEQYF
TGTGCCAGCAGTTATAGGACAGACTCCTACGAGCAGTACTTC
>.|TRBJ1-3|.|TRBV6-1
CASSELQASGNTIYF
TGTGCCAGCAGTGAACTCCAGGCCTCTGGAAACACCATATATTTT
>.|TRBJ2-7|TRBD2|TRBV19
CASSRASGYEQYF
TGTGCCAGTAGTCGGGCTAGCGGGTACGAGCAGTACTTC